The table lists the clone carrying this T cell receptor beta chain with many counts. Sample time point: sample taken at primary tumor resection. Unsorted tumor, nontumor lung tissue or cryopreserved PBMC supplied the whole RNA. This sample stems from a study of spatial heterogeneity in lung cancer. Unique molecular identifiers, one per molecule, were present on every TCR cDNA molecule. MiXCR was run by TCRdb on the 5' RACE reads, yielding one entry per CDR3 protein. Here the sample spans 85,000 to 100,000 distinct CDR3 sequences, approximately 12% being singletons. The CDR3 is 14 amino acids. Germline loops: CDR1 MDHEN, CDR2 SYDVKM. Trimming took 2 bases from V and 2 from J, leaving 9 bases between them.

The specimen comprised PBMCs, sampled at surgery. This rearrangement joins TRBV28 to TRBJ1-1; the D is unclear. The receptor was isolated from a male donor with early-stage non-small cell lung cancer. CDR3 sequence (DNA): TGTGCCAGCAGTTTAAGGTGGGCTAACACTGAAGCTTTCTTT. Translation gives CASSLRWANTEAFF.